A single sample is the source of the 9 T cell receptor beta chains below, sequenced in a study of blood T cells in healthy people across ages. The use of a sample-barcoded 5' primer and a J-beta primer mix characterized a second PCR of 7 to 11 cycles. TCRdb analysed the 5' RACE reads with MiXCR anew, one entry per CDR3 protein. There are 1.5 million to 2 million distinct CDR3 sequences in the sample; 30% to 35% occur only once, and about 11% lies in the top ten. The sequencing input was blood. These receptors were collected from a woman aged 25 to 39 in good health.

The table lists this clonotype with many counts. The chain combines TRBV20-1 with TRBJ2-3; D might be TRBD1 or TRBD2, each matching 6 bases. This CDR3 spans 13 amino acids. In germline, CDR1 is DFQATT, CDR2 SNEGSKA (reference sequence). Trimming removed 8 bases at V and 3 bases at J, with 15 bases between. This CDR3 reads CSRDGGRTDTQYF. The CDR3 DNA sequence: TGCAGTCGAGACGGGGGCAGAACAGATACGCAGTATTTT.

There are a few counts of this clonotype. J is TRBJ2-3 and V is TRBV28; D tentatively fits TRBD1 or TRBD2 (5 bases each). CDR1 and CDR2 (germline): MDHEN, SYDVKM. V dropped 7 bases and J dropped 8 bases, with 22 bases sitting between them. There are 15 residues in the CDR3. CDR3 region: CASTLKGVPRGTQYF. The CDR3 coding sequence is TGTGCCAGCACCCTGAAAGGGGTCCCACGGGGTACGCAGTATTTT.

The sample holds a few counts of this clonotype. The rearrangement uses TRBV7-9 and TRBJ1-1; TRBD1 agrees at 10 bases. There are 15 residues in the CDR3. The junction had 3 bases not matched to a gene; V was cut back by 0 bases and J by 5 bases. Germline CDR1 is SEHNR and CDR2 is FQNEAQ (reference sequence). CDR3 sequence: CASSLAGQGMTEAFF. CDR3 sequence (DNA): TGTGCCAGCAGCTTAGCGGGACAGGGGATGACTGAAGCTTTCTTT.

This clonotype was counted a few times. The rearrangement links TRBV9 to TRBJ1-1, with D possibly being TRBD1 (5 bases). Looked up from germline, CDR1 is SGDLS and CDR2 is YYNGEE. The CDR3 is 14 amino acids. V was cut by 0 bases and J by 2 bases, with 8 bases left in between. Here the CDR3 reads CASSVVDINTEAFF. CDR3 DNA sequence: TGTGCCAGCAGCGTAGTGGACATTAACACTGAAGCTTTCTTT.

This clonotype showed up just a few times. The CDR3 nucleotides are TGTGCCAGCAGTTACTCGGAACCAGCGGGGGGTCAAGATACGCAGTATTTT. Its translation is CASSYSEPAGGQDTQYF. The V and J genes are TRBV6-5 and TRBJ2-3, with 9 bases matching TRBD2. Per germline, CDR1 MNHEY and CDR2 SVGAGI. V shed 0 bases and J 5 bases; nucleotides not matched to a gene: 9. CDR3 length: 17 amino acids.

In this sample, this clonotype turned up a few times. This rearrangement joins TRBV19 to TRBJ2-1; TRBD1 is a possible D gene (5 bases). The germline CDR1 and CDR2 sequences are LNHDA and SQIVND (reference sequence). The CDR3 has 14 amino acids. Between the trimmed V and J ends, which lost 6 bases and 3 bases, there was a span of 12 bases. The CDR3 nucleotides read TGTGCCAGTAGGGCCGCCCAGGGCTACAATGAGCAGTTCTTC. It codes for CASRAAQGYNEQFF.

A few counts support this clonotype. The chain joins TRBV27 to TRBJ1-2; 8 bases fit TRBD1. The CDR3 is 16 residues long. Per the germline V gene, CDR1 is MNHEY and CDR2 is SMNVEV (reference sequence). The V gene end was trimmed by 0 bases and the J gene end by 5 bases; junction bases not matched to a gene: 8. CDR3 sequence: CASSLSKSGTGYGYTF. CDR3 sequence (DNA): TGTGCCAGCAGTTTATCCAAATCCGGGACAGGATATGGCTACACCTTC.

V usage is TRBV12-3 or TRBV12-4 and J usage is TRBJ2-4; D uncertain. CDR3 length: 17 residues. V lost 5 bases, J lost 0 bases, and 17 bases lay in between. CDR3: CASSQYPERLAKNIQYF. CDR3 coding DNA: TGTGCCAGCAGTCAGTACCCCGAGCGTCTAGCCAAAAACATTCAGTACTTC.

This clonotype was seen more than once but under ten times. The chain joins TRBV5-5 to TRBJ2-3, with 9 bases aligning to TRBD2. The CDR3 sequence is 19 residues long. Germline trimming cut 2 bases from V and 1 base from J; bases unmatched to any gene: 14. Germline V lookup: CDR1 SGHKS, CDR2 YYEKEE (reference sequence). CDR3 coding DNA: TGTGCCAGCAGCTTCCCCTGGCGGGAGGGGCCCCCCCGCACAGATACGCAGTATTTT. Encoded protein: CASSFPWREGPPRTDTQYF.